Listed here are 17 T cell receptor beta chains from one sample, sequenced in a study of sequential checkpoint blockade in melanoma (dated by TCRdb to between 2018 and 2021). Receptor amplification or capture employed the immunoSEQ multiplex PCR assay. TCRdb obtained this table from immuneACCESS and retained in-frame rearrangements with V and J assigned. These tables miss some clones; where compared with another copy, unresolved V genes account for less than half of the shortfall, and the remainder is unexplained. A total of 3,900 or so clones appear in this sample, roughly 57% of them only once. The top ten clones comprise 20% to 25% of the sample. According to the study, the label for this sample's treatment or condition signals: randomized to nivolumab then ipilimumab (arm A) or the reverse (arm B). The specimen was CD8+ T cells sorted from blood (inferred from file names), collected from a patient given nivolumab and ipilimumab in sequence. The source of these receptors is a human patient with melanoma. Some clones in this sample may be carry-over from other donors' samples.

The chain carries TRBV5-1 and TRBJ2-5; 10 positions agree with TRBD1. The J call may not be correct, given that the DNA end is closer to TRBJ2-7. The CDR3 spans 15 residues. Looked up from germline, CDR1 is SGHRS and CDR2 is YFSETQ. The chain's CDR3 is CASSFRTGGGYEQYF. The DNA of the CDR3 is TGCGCCAGCAGCTTCCGGACAGGGGGTGGTTACGAGCAGTACTTC.

The chain uses TRBV7-9 and TRBJ2-7; TRBD1 agrees at 8 bases. The germline gives CDR1 SEHNR, CDR2 FQNEAQ (reference sequence). CDR3 length: 13 amino acids. Losses at the gene ends were 5 bases for V and 4 bases for J; bases not matched to a gene: 4. CDR3 in amino acids: CASSPRDRYEQYF. Here the CDR3 DNA reads TGTGCCAGCAGCCCCCGGGACAGGTACGAGCAGTACTTC. The full variable domain, its missing parts supplied by reference TRBV7-9 and TRBJ2-7, is DTGVSQNPRHKITKRGQNVTFRCDPISEHNRLYWYRQTLGQGPEFLTYFQNEAQLEKSRLLSDRFSAERPKGSFSTLEIQRTEQGDSAMYLCASSPRDRYEQYFGPGTRLTVT.

This clone was observed a few times. The chain uses TRBV19 and TRBJ1-1; D is undetermined. V lost 3 bases and J lost 5, with 10 bases in between. From germline, CDR1 is LNHDA and CDR2 SQIVND (reference sequence). This CDR3 spans 13 amino acids. The CDR3 protein is CASSMTGRTEAFF. The CDR3 bases are TGTGCCAGTAGTATGACGGGAAGGACTGAAGCTTTCTTT.

CDR3 nucleotides: TGTGCCAGCAGTTTCGTCCAGGGGGCAGGTGAAGCTTTCTTT. Its translation: CASSFVQGAGEAFF. The V and J genes are TRBV27 and TRBJ1-1, with 8 positions matching TRBD1. The CDR3 is made up of 14 amino acids. The V gene's germline CDR1 is MNHEY and CDR2 SMNVEV (reference sequence). J was trimmed by 7 bases and V by 3 bases; bases with no gene match: 7.

In its sample, this clone is medium-sized (0.01 to 0.1%). CDR3 amino acids: CATSPYSQVEGYGYTF. The CDR3 DNA sequence: TGTGCCACCAGCCCGTATTCCCAGGTCGAGGGCTATGGCTACACCTTC. The rearrangement uses TRBV15 and TRBJ1-2; D is uncertain. This CDR3 spans 16 amino acids. Germline CDR1 LNHNV, CDR2 YYDKDF (reference sequence). Trimming took 5 bases from V and 4 from J, leaving 20 bases between them.

This clone is medium-sized within its sample. V usage is TRBV6-1 and J usage is TRBJ1-5; weak D call: TRBD1 (5 bases). The germline gives CDR1 MNHNS, CDR2 SASEGT. Trimming removed 6 bases from V and 0 bases from J, with 12 bases in between. The CDR3 length is 15 residues. CDR3 protein: CASSKDRASNQPQHF. CDR3 coding DNA: TGTGCCAGCAGCAAAGACAGAGCTAGCAATCAGCCCCAGCATTTT.

This rearrangement joins TRBV7-8 to TRBJ2-3; TRBD2 matches 10 bases. V trimming: 6 bases; J trimming: 6 bases; junction bases outside the gene matches: 9. CDR3 length: 15 amino acids. CDR1 and CDR2 (germline): SGHVS, FQNEAQ. Here the CDR3 reads CASRIAGGSVDTQYF. DNA of the CDR3: TGTGCCAGCAGGATAGCGGGGGGCTCGGTGGATACGCAGTATTTT.

This clone was seen only a few times. The junction departs from the called germline gene at one end, perhaps through a read error. CDR3 in DNA: TGCGCCAGCAGCCAAGCAGCCGGGGATTATAGTTCACCCCTCCACTTT. Translating it yields CASSQAAGDYSSPLHF. This chain joins TRBV4-3 and TRBJ1-6; D not resolved. Germline V gene sequence: CDR1 LGHNA, CDR2 YSLEER. This CDR3 contains 16 residues.

The genes are TRBV30 and TRBJ1-1, with 8 bases aligning to TRBD1. CDR1 is GTSNPN, CDR2 SVGIG, per germline (reference sequence). Unmatched junction bases numbered 5, after V lost 8 bases and J lost 6 bases. The CDR3 consists of 11 residues. In DNA, the CDR3 is TGTGCCGCGGACAGGGAGGCTGAAGCTTTCTTT. Its translation: CAADREAEAFF.

The rearrangement uses TRBV4-1 and TRBJ1-1; D is uncertain. CDR1 MGHRA and CDR2 YSYEKL come from the germline V gene. This CDR3 contains 12 residues. With 0 bases removed from V and 4 bases from J, the gap between germline ends came to 3 bases. The DNA for the CDR3 is TGCGCCAGCAGCCAAGACCTCACTGAAGCTTTCTTT. It specifies CASSQDLTEAFF.

The chain employs TRBV7-2 and TRBJ2-3; 7 bases are a match to TRBD1. V was clipped by 4 bases and J by 4 bases; unmatched bases: 11. This CDR3 contains 16 residues. Germline V lookup: CDR1 SGHTA, CDR2 FQGNSA. CDR3 loop: CASSSTQGRRADTQYF. CDR3 sequence (DNA): TGTGCCAGCAGCTCGACACAGGGGAGACGCGCAGATACGCAGTATTTT.

This clone was counted only a few times. The J gene is TRBJ1-1, the V gene TRBV14; tentatively, D is TRBD1 (5 bases). Trimming stripped 0 bases from V and 6 bases from J, with 14 bases between. This CDR3 region has 15 residues. The germline gives CDR1 SGHDN, CDR2 FVKESK. CDR3 coding DNA: TGTGCCAGCAGCCAAGATCCAGGGCCCTTGGCTGAAGCTTTCTTT. Encoded protein: CASSQDPGPLAEAFF.

This clone was observed once. The V gene is TRBV13, the J gene TRBJ2-7; 8 nucleotides agree with TRBD1. Germline CDR1 and CDR2: PRHDT and FYEKMQ (reference sequence). The length of the CDR3 is 15 residues. Germline trimming cut 0 bases from V and 3 bases from J; bases unmatched to any gene: 4. CDR3: CASSLGRGQGYEQYF. The CDR3 bases are TGTGCCAGCAGCTTAGGCCGTGGACAGGGCTACGAGCAGTACTTC.

This clone was picked up one time. The chain links TRBV6-1 to TRBJ2-7; tentatively, D is TRBD2 (7 bases). CDR1 and CDR2 (germline): MNHNS, SASEGT. Trimming shortened V by 0 bases and J by 3 bases, and 15 bases separated the two germline ends. The CDR3 extends over 16 amino acids. In DNA form, the CDR3 reads TGTGCCAGCAGTGAAGCAGAAGGGGGGGGACACTACGAGCAGTACTTC. Amino acid sequence: CASSEAEGGGHYEQYF.

The chain links TRBV7-9 to TRBJ2-7; D possibly corresponds to TRBD2 (5 bases). With 1 base removed from V and 3 bases from J, the gap between germline ends came to 16 bases. From germline, CDR1 is SEHNR and CDR2 FQNEAQ (reference sequence). This CDR3 comprises 16 residues. The CDR3 sequence: CASSLVLASPNYEQYF. DNA for the CDR3: TGTGCCAGCAGCTTAGTCTTGGCTAGCCCTAACTACGAGCAGTACTTC. Using reference TRBV7-9 and TRBJ2-7 for the parts outside the CDR3, the full variable domain is DTGVSQNPRHKITKRGQNVTFRCDPISEHNRLYWYRQTLGQGPEFLTYFQNEAQLEKSRLLSDRFSAERPKGSFSTLEIQRTEQGDSAMYLCASSLVLASPNYEQYFGPGTRLTVT.

J is TRBJ2-5 and V is TRBV19, with 9 positions matching TRBD1. Trimming took 7 bases from V and 5 from J; bases not matched to a gene: 5. The V gene's germline CDR1 is LNHDA and CDR2 SQIVND (reference sequence). CDR3 size: 13 residues. The CDR3 DNA follows: TGTGCCAGTATGAAGACAGGGGGTGAGACCCAGTACTTC. Translated, it gives CASMKTGGETQYF.

V usage is TRBV9 and J usage is TRBJ1-3; the D gene is possibly TRBD1 (5 bases). Per germline, CDR1 SGDLS and CDR2 YYNGEE. V lost 2 bases, J lost 5 bases, and 11 bases lay in between. CDR3 size: 14 residues. The CDR3 coding sequence is TGTGCCAGCAGCGTCTGGGGCGATAGAAACACCATATATTTT. Residues: CASSVWGDRNTIYF.